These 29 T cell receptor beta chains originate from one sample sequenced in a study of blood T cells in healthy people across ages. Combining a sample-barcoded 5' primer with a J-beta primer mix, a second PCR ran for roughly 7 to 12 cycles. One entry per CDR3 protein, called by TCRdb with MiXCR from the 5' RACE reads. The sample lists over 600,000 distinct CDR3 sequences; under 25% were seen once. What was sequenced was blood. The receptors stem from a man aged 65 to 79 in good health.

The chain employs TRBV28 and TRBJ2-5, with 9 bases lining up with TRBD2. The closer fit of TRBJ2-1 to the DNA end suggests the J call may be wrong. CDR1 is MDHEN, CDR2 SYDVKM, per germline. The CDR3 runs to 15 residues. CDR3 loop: CASRGSLAGGETQFF. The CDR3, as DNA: TGTGCCAGCAGGGGATCACTAGCGGGCGGGGAGACCCAGTTCTTC.

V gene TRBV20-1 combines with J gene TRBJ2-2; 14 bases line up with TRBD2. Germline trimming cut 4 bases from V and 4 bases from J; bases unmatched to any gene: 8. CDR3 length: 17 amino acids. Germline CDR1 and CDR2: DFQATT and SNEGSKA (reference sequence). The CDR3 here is CSAKRGTSGSGTGELFF. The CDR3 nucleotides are TGCAGTGCTAAGCGCGGGACTAGCGGGAGCGGCACCGGGGAGCTGTTTTTT.

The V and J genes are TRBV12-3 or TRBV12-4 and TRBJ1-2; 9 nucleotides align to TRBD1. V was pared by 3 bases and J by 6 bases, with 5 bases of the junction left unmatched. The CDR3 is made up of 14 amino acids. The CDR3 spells CASSFDRGSDGYTF. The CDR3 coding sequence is TGTGCCAGCAGTTTTGACAGGGGGTCTGATGGCTACACCTTC.

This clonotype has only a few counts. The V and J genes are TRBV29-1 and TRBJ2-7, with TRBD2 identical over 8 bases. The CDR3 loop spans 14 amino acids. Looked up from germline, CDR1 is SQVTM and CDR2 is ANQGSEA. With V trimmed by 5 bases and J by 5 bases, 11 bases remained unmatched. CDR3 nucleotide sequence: TGCAGCGTTTTCACAGCGGGAGTTTCGCACGAGCAGTACTTC. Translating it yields CSVFTAGVSHEQYF.

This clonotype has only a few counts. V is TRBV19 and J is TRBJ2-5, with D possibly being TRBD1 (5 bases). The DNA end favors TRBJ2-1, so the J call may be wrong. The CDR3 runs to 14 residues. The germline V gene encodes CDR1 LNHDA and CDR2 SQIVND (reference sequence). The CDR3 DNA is TGTGCCAGTAGTATAGGGACAATCGGTAATGAGCAGTTCTTC. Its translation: CASSIGTIGNEQFF.

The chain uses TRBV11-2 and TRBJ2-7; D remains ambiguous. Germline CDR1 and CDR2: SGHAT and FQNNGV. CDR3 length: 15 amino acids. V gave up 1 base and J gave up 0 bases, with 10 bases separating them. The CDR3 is CASSLAGPVSYEQYF. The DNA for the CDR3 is TGTGCCAGCAGCTTAGCCGGGCCTGTCTCCTACGAGCAGTACTTC.

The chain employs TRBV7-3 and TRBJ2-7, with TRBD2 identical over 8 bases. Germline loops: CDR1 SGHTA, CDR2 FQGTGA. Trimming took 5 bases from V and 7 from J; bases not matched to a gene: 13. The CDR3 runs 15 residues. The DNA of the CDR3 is TGTGCCAGCAGCGCAACTAGCGGACCTTACTATGAGCAGTACTTC. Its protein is CASSATSGPYYEQYF.

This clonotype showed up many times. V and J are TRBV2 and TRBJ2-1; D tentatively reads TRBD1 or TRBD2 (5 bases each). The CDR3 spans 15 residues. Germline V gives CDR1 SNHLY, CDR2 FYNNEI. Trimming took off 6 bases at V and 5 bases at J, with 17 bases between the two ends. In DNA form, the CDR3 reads TGTGCCAGCAGGAACTGGGGCGGGCGAGACAATGAGCAGTTCTTC. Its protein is CASRNWGGRDNEQFF. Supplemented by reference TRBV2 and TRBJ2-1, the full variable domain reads EPEVTQTPSHQVTQMGQEVILRCVPISNHLYFYWYRQILGQKVEFLVSFYNNEISEKSEIFDDQFSVERPDGSNFTLKIRSTKLEDSAMYFCASRNWGGRDNEQFFGPGTRLTVL.

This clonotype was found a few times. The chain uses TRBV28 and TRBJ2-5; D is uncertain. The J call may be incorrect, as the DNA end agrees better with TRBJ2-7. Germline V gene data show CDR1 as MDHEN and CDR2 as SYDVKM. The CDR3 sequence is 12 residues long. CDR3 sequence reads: CASSLAFYEQYF. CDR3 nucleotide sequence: TGTGCCAGCAGTTTGGCATTCTACGAGCAGTACTTC.

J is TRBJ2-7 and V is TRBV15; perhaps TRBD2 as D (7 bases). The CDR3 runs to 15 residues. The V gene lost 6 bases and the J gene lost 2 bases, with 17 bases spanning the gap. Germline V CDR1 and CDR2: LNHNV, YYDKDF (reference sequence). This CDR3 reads CATSQRGGHAYEQYF. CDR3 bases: TGTGCCACCAGTCAAAGGGGGGGACATGCCTACGAGCAGTACTTC. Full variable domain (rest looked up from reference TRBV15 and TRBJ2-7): DAMVIQNPRYQVTQFGKPVTLSCSQTLNHNVMYWYQQKSSQAPKLLFHYYDKDFNNEADTPDNFQSRRPNTSFCFLDIRSPGLGDTAMYLCATSQRGGHAYEQYFGPGTRLTVT.

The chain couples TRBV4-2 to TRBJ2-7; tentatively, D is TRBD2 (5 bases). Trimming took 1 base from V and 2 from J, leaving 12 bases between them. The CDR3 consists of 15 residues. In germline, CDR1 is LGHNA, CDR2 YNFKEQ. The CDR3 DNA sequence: TGTGCCAGCAGCCAAGTTAGCGAACCAACCTACGAGCAGTACTTC. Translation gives CASSQVSEPTYEQYF.

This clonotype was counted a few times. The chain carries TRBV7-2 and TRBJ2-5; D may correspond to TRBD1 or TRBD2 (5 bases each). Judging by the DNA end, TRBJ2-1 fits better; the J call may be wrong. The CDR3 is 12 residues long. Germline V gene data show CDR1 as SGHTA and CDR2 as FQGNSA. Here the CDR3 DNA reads TGTGCCAGTGGGGCGGGTGGCAATGAGCAGTTCTTC. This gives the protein CASGAGGNEQFF.

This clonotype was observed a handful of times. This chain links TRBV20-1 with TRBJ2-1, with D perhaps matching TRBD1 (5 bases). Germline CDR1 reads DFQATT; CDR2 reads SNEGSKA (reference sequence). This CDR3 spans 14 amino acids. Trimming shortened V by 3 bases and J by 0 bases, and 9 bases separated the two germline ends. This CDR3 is CSARNQGSYNEQFF. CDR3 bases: TGCAGTGCTAGGAATCAGGGCTCCTACAATGAGCAGTTCTTC.

CDR3 region: CASSSDLMRESYEQYF. The DNA for the CDR3 is TGTGCCAGCAGCTCCGACCTTATGCGGGAGAGCTACGAGCAGTACTTC. This chain connects TRBV5-4 to TRBJ2-5, with TRBD2 identical over 7 bases. The J call may be mistaken, given a closer DNA end match to TRBJ2-7. This CDR3 spans 16 amino acids. Germline V lookup: CDR1 SGHNT, CDR2 YYREEE (reference sequence).

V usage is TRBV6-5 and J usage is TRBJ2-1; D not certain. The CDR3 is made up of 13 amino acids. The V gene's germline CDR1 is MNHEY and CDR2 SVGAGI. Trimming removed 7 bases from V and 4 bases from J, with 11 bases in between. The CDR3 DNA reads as TGTGCCAGCACCGGTAGCAGGTACAATGAGCAGTTCTTC. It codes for CASTGSRYNEQFF.

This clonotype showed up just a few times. The CDR3 sequence: CASSKGQANTEAFF. The CDR3 nucleotides read TGTGCCAGCAGTAAGGGACAGGCGAACACTGAAGCTTTCTTT. The chain employs TRBV6-6 and TRBJ1-1; 8 nucleotides match TRBD1. V lost 5 bases, J lost 1 base, and 3 bases stayed unmatched. This CDR3 is 14 amino acids long. In germline, CDR1 is MNHNY, CDR2 SVGAGI (reference sequence).

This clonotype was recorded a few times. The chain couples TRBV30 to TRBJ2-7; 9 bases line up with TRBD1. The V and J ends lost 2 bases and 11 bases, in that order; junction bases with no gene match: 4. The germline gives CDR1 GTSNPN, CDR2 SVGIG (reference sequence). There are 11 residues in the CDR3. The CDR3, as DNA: TGTGCCTGGAGTCGACGGACAGGGGAGTACTTC. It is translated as CAWSRRTGEYF. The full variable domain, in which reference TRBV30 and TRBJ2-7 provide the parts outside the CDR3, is SQTIHQWPATLVQPVGSPLSLECTVEGTSNPNLYWYRQAAGRGLQLLFYSVGIGQISSEVPQNLSASRPQDRQFILSSKKLLLSDSGFYLCAWSRRTGEYFGPGTRLTVT.

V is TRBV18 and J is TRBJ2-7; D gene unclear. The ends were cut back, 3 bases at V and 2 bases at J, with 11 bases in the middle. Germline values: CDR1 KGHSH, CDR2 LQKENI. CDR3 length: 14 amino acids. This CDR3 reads CASSPSRMTYEQYF. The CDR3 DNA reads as TGTGCCAGCTCACCTAGCAGGATGACCTACGAGCAGTACTTC. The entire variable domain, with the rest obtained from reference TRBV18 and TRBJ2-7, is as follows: NAGVMQNPRHLVRRRGQEARLRCSPMKGHSHVYWYRQLPEEGLKFMVYLQKENIIDESGMPKERFSAEFPKEGPSILRIQQVVRGDSAAYFCASSPSRMTYEQYFGPGTRLTVT.

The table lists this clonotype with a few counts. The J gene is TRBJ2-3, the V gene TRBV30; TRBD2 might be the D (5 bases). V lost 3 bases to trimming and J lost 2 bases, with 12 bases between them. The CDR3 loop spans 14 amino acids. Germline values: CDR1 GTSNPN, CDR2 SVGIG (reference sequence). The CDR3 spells CAWRPAGLTDTQYF. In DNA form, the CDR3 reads TGTGCCTGGAGGCCGGCGGGCCTCACAGATACGCAGTATTTT.

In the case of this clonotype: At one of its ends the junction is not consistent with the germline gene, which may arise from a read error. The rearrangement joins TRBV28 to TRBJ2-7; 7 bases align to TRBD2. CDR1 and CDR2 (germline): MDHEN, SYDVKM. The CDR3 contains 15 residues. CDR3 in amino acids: CASTPDRLASYQQYF. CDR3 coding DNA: TGTGCCAGCACCCCGGACCGACTAGCCTCCTACCAGCAGTACTTC. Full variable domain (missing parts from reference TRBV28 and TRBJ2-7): DVKVTQSSRYLVKRTGEKVFLECVQDMDHENMFWYRQDPGLGLRLIYFSYDVKMKEKGDIPEGYSVSREKKERFSLILESASTNQTSMYLCASTPDRLASYQQYFGPGTRLTVT.

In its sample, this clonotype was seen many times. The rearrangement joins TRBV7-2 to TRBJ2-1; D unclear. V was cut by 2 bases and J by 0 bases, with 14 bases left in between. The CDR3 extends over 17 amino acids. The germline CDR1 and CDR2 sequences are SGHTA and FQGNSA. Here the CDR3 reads CASSLIFEAYSYNEQFF. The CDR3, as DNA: TGTGCCAGCAGCTTAATCTTCGAGGCTTACTCCTACAATGAGCAGTTCTTC.

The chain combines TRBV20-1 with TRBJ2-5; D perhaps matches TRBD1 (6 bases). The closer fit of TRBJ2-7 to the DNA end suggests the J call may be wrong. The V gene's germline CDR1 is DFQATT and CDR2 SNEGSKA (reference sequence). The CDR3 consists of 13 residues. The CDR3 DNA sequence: TGCAGTGCCACGGACAGAATAAACTACGAGCAGTACTTC. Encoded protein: CSATDRINYEQYF.

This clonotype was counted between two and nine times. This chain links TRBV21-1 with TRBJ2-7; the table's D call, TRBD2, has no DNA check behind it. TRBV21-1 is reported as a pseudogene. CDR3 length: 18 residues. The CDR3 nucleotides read TGTGCCAGCAGCAAAGGGGGACTAGCGGGAACGAGCTCCTACGAGCAGTACTTC. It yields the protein CASSKGGLAGTSSYEQYF.

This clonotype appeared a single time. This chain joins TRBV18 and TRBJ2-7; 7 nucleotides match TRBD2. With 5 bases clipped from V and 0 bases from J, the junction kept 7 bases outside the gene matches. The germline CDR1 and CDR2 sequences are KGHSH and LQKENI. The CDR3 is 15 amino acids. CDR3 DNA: TGTGCCAGCTCAGACGGGCAGCGGGGCTCCTACGAGCAGTACTTC. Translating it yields CASSDGQRGSYEQYF.

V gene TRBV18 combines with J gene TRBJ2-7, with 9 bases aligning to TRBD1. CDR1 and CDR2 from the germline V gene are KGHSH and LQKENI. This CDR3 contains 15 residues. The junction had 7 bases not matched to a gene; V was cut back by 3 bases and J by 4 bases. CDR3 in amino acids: CASSPGTGKRYEQYF. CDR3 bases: TGTGCCAGCTCACCTGGGACAGGGAAAAGGTACGAGCAGTACTTC. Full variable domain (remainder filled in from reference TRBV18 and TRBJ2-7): NAGVMQNPRHLVRRRGQEARLRCSPMKGHSHVYWYRQLPEEGLKFMVYLQKENIIDESGMPKERFSAEFPKEGPSILRIQQVVRGDSAAYFCASSPGTGKRYEQYFGPGTRLTVT.

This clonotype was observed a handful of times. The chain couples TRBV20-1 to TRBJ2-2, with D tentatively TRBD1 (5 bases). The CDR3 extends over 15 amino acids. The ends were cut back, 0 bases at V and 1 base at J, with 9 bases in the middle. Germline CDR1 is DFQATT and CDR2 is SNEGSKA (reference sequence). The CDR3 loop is CSARDQTENTGELFF. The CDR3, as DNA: TGCAGTGCTAGAGATCAGACAGAGAACACCGGGGAGCTGTTTTTT.

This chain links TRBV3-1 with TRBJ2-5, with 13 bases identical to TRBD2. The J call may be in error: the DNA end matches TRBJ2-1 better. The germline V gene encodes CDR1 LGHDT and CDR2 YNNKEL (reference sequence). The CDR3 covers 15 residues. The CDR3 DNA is TGTGCCAGCAGCCCAAAGACTAGCGGGAGGACTGAGCAGTTCTTC. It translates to CASSPKTSGRTEQFF.

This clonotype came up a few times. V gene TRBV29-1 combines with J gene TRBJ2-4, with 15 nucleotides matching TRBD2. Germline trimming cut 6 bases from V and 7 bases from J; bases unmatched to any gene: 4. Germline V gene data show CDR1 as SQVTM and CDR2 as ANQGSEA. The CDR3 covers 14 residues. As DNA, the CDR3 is TGCAGCGTGCGAGGGACTAGCGGGAGGAACATTCAGTACTTC. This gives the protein CSVRGTSGRNIQYF.

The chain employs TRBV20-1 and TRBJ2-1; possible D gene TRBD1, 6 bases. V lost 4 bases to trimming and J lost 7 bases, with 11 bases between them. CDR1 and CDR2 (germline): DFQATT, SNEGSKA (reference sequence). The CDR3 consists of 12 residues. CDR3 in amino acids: CSATDQGNEQFF. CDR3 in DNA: TGCAGTGCTACGGACCAGGGGAATGAGCAGTTCTTC.